A selection of T cell receptor beta chains follows, all from one sample in a study of post-analysis software for immune sequencing data. TCRdb re-called the PCR reads through MiXCR, storing one row per CDR3 protein. Of under 200,000 distinct CDR3 sequences listed, around 29% were seen once; the top ten hold roughly 3.4%. The sample taken for sequencing was blood. These receptors came from a girl between 2 and 17 years old with multiple sclerosis. Both conserved end residues are part of each CDR3. D genes are given only for firm matches. Size values are once, few and many counts, or a class for expanded clones, and some rows have none.

abundance | d_gene | j_gene | v_gene | CDR3nt | CDR3aa
few | NA | TRBJ2-1 | TRBV5-1 | TGCGCCAGCAGCACGCATAGGGGCAATGAGCAGTTCTTC | CASSTHRGNEQFF
NA | NA | TRBJ2-5 | TRBV5-1 | TGCGCCAGCAGCTTGGGGTCTCCGTCGGGCCAAGAGACCCAGTACTTC | CASSLGSPSGQETQYF
NA | NA | TRBJ2-7 | TRBV28 | TGTGCCAGCAGGCCCACCGGGACGGCATTCTACGAGCAGTACTTC | CASRPTGTAFYEQYF
NA | TRBD1 | TRBJ1-1 | TRBV4-2 | TGTGCCAGCAGCCAAGCTATCACAGGGGGCACTGAAGCTTTCTTT | CASSQAITGGTEAFF
many | TRBD2 | TRBJ2-7 | TRBV15 | TGTGCCACCGCCCCCGGGGGGGAGACGTACGAGCAGTACTTC | CATAPGGETYEQYF
few | TRBD1 | TRBJ1-1 | TRBV5-1 | TGCGCCAGCAGCCTTAGGACAGGGGTCACTGAAGCTTTCTTT | CASSLRTGVTEAFF
many | NA | TRBJ2-7 | TRBV6-5 | TGTGCCAGCAGTTACTCTCTGGGCCGGGGCAGCGAGCAGTACTTC | CASSYSLGRGSEQYF
NA | NA | TRBJ2-7 | TRBV14 | TGTGCCAGCAGCCTCCGAGATGGGGGAACATCCTACGAGCAGTACTTC | CASSLRDGGTSYEQYF
many | NA | TRBJ2-5 | TRBV18 | TGTGCCAGCTCACCAAGTAGGGGCGCAGAGACCCAGTACTTC | CASSPSRGAETQYF
many | TRBD1 | TRBJ1-5 | TRBV12-3/TRBV12-4 | TGTGCCAGCAGCCTTACAGGGGTCCAGCCCCAGCATTTT | CASSLTGVQPQHF
few | TRBD2 | TRBJ2-1 | TRBV30 | TGTGCCTGGAGTACAGGGACTAGCGGGAATTATGAGCAGTTCTTC | CAWSTGTSGNYEQFF
NA | NA | TRBJ2-7 | TRBV28 | TGTGCCAGCAGTTTCCGCGGGACCTACGAGCAGTACTTC | CASSFRGTYEQYF
few | TRBD1 | TRBJ1-1 | TRBV6-2/TRBV6-3 | TGTGCCAGCAGTTACCCTCCGGGACAGGGGATGAACACTGAAGCTTTCTTT | CASSYPPGQGMNTEAFF
many | NA | TRBJ2-3 | TRBV15 | TGTGCCACCTCGCAGCCAGCGTGGGCAGATACGCAGTATTTT | CATSQPAWADTQYF
NA | NA | TRBJ1-1 | TRBV20-1 | TGCAGTGCTAGAGGGGGGGCTGGGAACACTGAAGCTTTCTTT | CSARGGAGNTEAFF
many | NA | TRBJ2-6 | TRBV27 | TGTGCCAGCAGTTTAGGGCCACCTCTGGGGGCCAACGTCCTGACTTTC | CASSLGPPLGANVLTF
many | NA | TRBJ2-1 | TRBV5-1 | TGCGCCAGCAGCTTGGGCTTGTACGATAGGGGGTTCTTC | CASSLGLYDRGFF
NA | NA | TRBJ1-1 | TRBV10-3 | TGTGCCATCAGCGGACAGTCGAACACTGAAGCTTTCTTT | CAISGQSNTEAFF
NA | NA | TRBJ1-4 | TRBV21-1 | TGTGCCAGCAGCGCACTCCCGGGAAAACTGTTTTTT | CASSALPGKLFF
few | NA | TRBJ2-7 | TRBV18 | TGTGCCAGCTCACCACTGGGGGGCGGGGGCTCCTACGAGCAGTACTTC | CASSPLGGGGSYEQYF
NA | NA | TRBJ1-5 | TRBV20-1 | TGCAGTGCGTACAATAGCAATCAGCCCCAGCATTTT | CSAYNSNQPQHF
many | NA | TRBJ2-7 | TRBV29-1 | TGCAGCGTTGAGGGTCAGGGGCAAGGGGAGCAGTACTTC | CSVEGQGQGEQYF
many | TRBD1 | TRBJ1-5 | TRBV4-1 | TGCGCCAGCAGCCAGGACCCAGGGGGCGGCGGCAATCAGCCCCAGCATTTT | CASSQDPGGGGNQPQHF
NA | TRBD1 | TRBJ1-1 | TRBV12-3/TRBV12-4 | TGTGCCAGCAGTGCGGGACAGGGACACACTGAAGCTTTCTTT | CASSAGQGHTEAFF
many | TRBD2 | TRBJ2-3 | TRBV20-1 | TGCAGTGCTAGAGCTCTAGCGGGGATTTCAAGCACAGATACGCAGTATTTT | CSARALAGISSTDTQYF
NA | TRBD1 | TRBJ1-5 | TRBV12-5 | TGTGCTAGTGGTATCAGCAGGGGGGTTAGCAATCAGCCCCAGCATTTT | CASGISRGVSNQPQHF
NA | NA | TRBJ1-6 | TRBV6-6 | TGTGCCAGCAGTTGCCCCCGGACAGAGGAATTTTCACCCCTCCACTTT | CASSCPRTEEFSPLHF
many | NA | TRBJ1-2 | TRBV12-3/TRBV12-4 | TGTGCCAGCAGCTCCAGGGGCTATGGAGGCTACACCTTC | CASSSRGYGGYTF
many | NA | TRBJ2-7 | TRBV12-3/TRBV12-4 | TGTGCCAGCAGCCGGGACCTCTCCTACGAGCAGTACTTC | CASSRDLSYEQYF
NA | NA | TRBJ1-5 | TRBV30 | TGTGCCTGGAGCCAGACAAGGAATCAGCCCCAGCATTTT | CAWSQTRNQPQHF
NA | NA | TRBJ2-7 | TRBV28 | TGTGCCAGCAGTTCCAACCCCAGAAACGAGCAGTACTTC | CASSSNPRNEQYF
many | TRBD1 | TRBJ1-2 | TRBV5-1 | TGCGCCAGCAGCCCGGAGACAGGGTGGGATGGCTACACCTTC | CASSPETGWDGYTF
NA | TRBD2 | TRBJ2-1 | TRBV30 | TGTGCCTGGAGTGTGTGGACTAGCGACTACAATGAGCAGTTCTTC | CAWSVWTSDYNEQFF
NA | NA | TRBJ1-5 | TRBV5-1 | TGCGCCGGCAGCTTGTCGGGATCCTACCGTCAGCCCCAGCATTTT | CAGSLSGSYRQPQHF
NA | NA | TRBJ1-5 | TRBV3-1 | TGTGCCAGCAGCCAATCCGCAGGGGTTAGCAATCAGCCCCAGCATTTT | CASSQSAGVSNQPQHF
many | TRBD2 | TRBJ2-5 | TRBV4-2 | TGTGCCAGCAGCCTTAGACTAGCGGGAGATGGAGAGACCCAGTACTTC | CASSLRLAGDGETQYF
NA | NA | TRBJ1-4 | TRBV10-3 | TGTGCCATCAGTGAGTCGCCAGGTTTTAATGAAAAACTGTTTTTT | CAISESPGFNEKLFF
large | TRBD1 | TRBJ2-1 | TRBV12-3/TRBV12-4 | TGTGCCAGCGGCTCCGGGACAGGGCACAATGAGCAGTTCTTC | CASGSGTGHNEQFF
NA | NA | TRBJ2-5 | TRBV14 | TGTGCCAGCAGCCTTGATAGGACAAGCCCGGGGGAGACCCAGTACTTC | CASSLDRTSPGETQYF
NA | NA | TRBJ1-5 | TRBV4-1 | TGCGCCAGCAGCCATCGTAGCTCCCTCGCGGTCAATCAGCCCCAGCATTTT | CASSHRSSLAVNQPQHF
NA | NA | TRBJ1-5 | TRBV6-6 | TGTGCCAGCAGTTACCATAGCAATCAGCCCCAGCATTTT | CASSYHSNQPQHF
NA | TRBD1 | TRBJ1-2 | TRBV5-1 | TGCGCCAGCAGCTTAACAGGGGCATCGTACTATGGCTACACCTTC | CASSLTGASYYGYTF
many | NA | TRBJ1-2 | TRBV12-3/TRBV12-4 | TGTGCCAGCAGGGAGGCGGGGAACTATGGCTACACCTTC | CASREAGNYGYTF
many | NA | TRBJ2-5 | TRBV7-9 | TGTGCTACATCGGCCGGAGGCCAACAAGAGACCCAGTACTTC | CATSAGGQQETQYF
few | NA | TRBJ1-5 | TRBV5-8 | TGTGCCAGCAGCTCACGGGGTGGTTGGAGCAATCAGCCCCAGCATTTT | CASSSRGGWSNQPQHF
once | NA | TRBJ1-5 | TRBV12-3/TRBV12-4 | TGTGCCAGCAGTTTAAGGGTACCAGATAGCAATCAGCCCCAGCATTTT | CASSLRVPDSNQPQHF
many | TRBD2 | TRBJ2-5 | TRBV28 | TGTGCCAGCAGTACCGGGGGGAGAGAGACCCAGTACTTC | CASSTGGRETQYF
many | TRBD2 | TRBJ2-1 | TRBV28 | TGTGCCAGTAGCGGGGGAAATGAGCAGTTCTTC | CASSGGNEQFF
NA | TRBD2 | TRBJ2-5 | TRBV3-1 | TGTGCCAGCAGCCGCCCTTCTAGCGGGGGGGGAGAGACCCAGTACTTC | CASSRPSSGGGETQYF
many | TRBD2 | TRBJ2-1 | TRBV12-3/TRBV12-4 | TGTGCCAGCAGAGGACTAGCTGGGGGGAATGAGCAGTTCTTC | CASRGLAGGNEQFF
NA | NA | TRBJ2-1 | TRBV27 | TGTGCCAGCAGTCCCGCCAATTGGGCCTCCAATGAGCAGTTCTTC | CASSPANWASNEQFF
NA | NA | TRBJ1-1 | TRBV29-1 | TGCAGCGTTAGGCTGGGCTCGTCTCTCGGTGAAGCTTTCTTT | CSVRLGSSLGEAFF
NA | TRBD2 | TRBJ2-5 | TRBV27 | TGTGCCAGCAGCGGGGGACTACAAGAGACCCAGTACTTC | CASSGGLQETQYF